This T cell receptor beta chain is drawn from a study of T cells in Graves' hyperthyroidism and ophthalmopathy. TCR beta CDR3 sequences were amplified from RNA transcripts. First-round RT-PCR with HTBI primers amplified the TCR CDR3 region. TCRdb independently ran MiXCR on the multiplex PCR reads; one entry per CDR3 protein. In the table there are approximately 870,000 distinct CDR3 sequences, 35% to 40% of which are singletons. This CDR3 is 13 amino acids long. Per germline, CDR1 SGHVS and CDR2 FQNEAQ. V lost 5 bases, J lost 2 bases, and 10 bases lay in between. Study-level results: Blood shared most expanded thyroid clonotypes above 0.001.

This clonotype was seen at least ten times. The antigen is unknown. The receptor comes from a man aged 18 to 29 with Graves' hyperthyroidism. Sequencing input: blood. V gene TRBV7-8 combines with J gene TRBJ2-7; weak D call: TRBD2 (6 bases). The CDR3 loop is CASSPGVAYEQYF. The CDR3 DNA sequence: TGTGCCAGCAGCCCGGGGGTAGCCTACGAGCAGTACTTC.